Listed here are 8 T cell receptor beta chains from one sample, sequenced in a study of blood T cell repertoires in COVID-19. Repertoires were generated with immunoSEQ multiplex PCR, while TCRdb's copy carries only in-frame clones and drops some. Of approximately 330,000 clones in the sample, around 90% are singletons; the top ten hold roughly 1%. The sequenced sample was peripheral blood. The receptor set was obtained from a woman aged 35 to 49 with COVID-19, enrolled during active disease.

This chain connects TRBV7-9 to TRBJ1-1; D remains unclear. The CDR3 has 15 residues. Germline V gives CDR1 SEHNR, CDR2 FQNEAQ (reference sequence). The V gene lost 11 bases and the J gene lost 1 base, with 20 bases spanning the gap. This CDR3 reads CAVSTGENRNTEAFF. Written as DNA, the CDR3 is TGTGCCGTAAGCACCGGGGAAAACAGGAACACTGAAGCTTTCTTT.

The rearrangement uses TRBV6-2 or TRBV6-3 and TRBJ2-2, with D uncertain. The CDR3 covers 13 residues. Germline CDR1 is MNHEY and CDR2 is SVGEGT. The ends were cut back, 4 bases at V and 1 base at J, with 4 bases in the middle. In DNA form, the CDR3 reads TGTGCCAGCAGTTCCCTGAACACCGGGGAGCTGTTTTTT. Translating gives CASSSLNTGELFF.

This clone was seen just once. The chain couples TRBV28 to TRBJ2-3, with 8 bases matching TRBD2. V shed 4 bases, J shed 6 bases, and the junction held 9 bases outside the gene matches. Germline assignment: CDR1 MDHEN and CDR2 SYDVKM. The CDR3 is made up of 15 amino acids. CDR3 in amino acids: CASSYLAGFGDTQYF. CDR3 DNA: TGTGCCAGCAGTTACTTAGCGGGATTCGGGGATACGCAGTATTTT.

V is TRBV4-2 and J is TRBJ1-3; no clear D. CDR1 and CDR2 from the germline V gene are LGHNA and YNFKEQ. Between the trimmed V and J ends, which lost 0 bases and 4 bases, there was a span of 10 bases. The CDR3 totals 15 residues. The CDR3 protein is CASSQDSPGGNTIYF. In DNA, the CDR3 is TGTGCCAGCAGCCAAGATTCCCCAGGAGGAAACACCATATATTTT.

This chain connects TRBV5-5 to TRBJ2-1, with TRBD1 matching 9 bases. The J segment lost 6 bases and the V segment lost 4 bases, leaving 5 bases of the junction unmatched. The CDR3 is made up of 14 amino acids. CDR1 SGHKS and CDR2 YYEKEE come from the germline V gene (reference sequence). DNA of the CDR3: TGTGCCAGCAGCCCCCAGACAGGGGGCAATGAGCAGTTCTTC. Translating it yields CASSPQTGGNEQFF.

This rearrangement joins TRBV9 to TRBJ2-1; 9 bases fit TRBD2. Trimming removed 4 bases from V and 10 bases from J; junction bases left unmatched: 18. The CDR3 extends over 17 amino acids. CDR1 SGDLS and CDR2 YYNGEE come from the germline V gene. The chain's CDR3 is CASSPPTGGRAVGEQFF. The CDR3 bases are TGTGCCAGCAGCCCACCTACAGGCGGGAGGGCCGTTGGGGAGCAGTTCTTC.

The rearrangement uses TRBV5-1 and TRBJ2-2, with D perhaps TRBD1 (6 bases). The CDR3 has 14 amino acids. V shed 3 bases and J shed 7 bases, with 13 bases lying between them. Germline CDR1 reads SGHRS; CDR2 reads YFSETQ. The CDR3, as DNA: TGCGCCAGCAGCTCTGGGACATCCCTCGGGGAGCTGTTTTTT. It yields the protein CASSSGTSLGELFF.

The V call is TRBV7-2, the J call TRBJ2-7; 11 bases are shared with TRBD2. Trimming at V came to 4 bases and at J to 6 bases, leaving 2 bases not matched to a gene. Germline lookup yields CDR1 SGHTA and CDR2 FQGNSA. This CDR3 contains 13 residues. DNA for the CDR3: TGTGCCAGCAGCTCCCTAGCGGGGGGCGAGCAGTACTTC. It is translated as CASSSLAGGEQYF.